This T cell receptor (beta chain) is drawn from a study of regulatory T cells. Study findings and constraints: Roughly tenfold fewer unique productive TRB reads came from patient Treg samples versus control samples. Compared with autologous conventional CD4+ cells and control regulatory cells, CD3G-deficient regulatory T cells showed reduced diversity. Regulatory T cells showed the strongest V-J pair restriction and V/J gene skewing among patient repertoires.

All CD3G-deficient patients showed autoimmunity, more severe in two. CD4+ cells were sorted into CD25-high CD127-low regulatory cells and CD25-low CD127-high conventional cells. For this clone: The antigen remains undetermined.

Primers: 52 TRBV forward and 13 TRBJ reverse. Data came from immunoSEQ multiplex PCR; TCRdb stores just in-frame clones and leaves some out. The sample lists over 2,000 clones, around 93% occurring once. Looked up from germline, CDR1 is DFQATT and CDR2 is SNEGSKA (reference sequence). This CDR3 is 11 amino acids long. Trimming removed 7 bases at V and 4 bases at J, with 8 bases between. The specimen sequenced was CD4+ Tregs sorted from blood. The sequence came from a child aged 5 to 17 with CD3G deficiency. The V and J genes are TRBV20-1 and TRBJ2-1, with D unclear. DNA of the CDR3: TGCAGTGGCGGCTTTTACAATGAGCAGTTCTTC. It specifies CSGGFYNEQFF.